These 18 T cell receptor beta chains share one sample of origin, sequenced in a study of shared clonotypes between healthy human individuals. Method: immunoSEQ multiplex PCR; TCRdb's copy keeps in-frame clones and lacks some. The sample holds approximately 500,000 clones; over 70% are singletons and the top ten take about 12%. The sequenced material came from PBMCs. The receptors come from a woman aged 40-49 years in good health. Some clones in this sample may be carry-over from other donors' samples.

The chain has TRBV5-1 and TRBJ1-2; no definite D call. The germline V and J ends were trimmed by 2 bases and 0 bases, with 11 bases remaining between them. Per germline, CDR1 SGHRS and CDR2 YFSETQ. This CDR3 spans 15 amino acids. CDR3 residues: CASSFAPQPNYGYTF. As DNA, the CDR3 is TGCGCCAGCAGCTTTGCCCCTCAGCCTAACTATGGCTACACCTTC.

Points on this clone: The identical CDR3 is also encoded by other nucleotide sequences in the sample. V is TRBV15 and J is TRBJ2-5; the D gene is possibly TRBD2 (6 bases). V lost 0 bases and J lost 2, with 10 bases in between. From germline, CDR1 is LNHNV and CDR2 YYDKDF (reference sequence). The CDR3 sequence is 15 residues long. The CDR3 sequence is CATSRDRGGQETQYF. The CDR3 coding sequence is TGTGCCACCAGCAGAGACCGTGGGGGGCAAGAGACCCAGTACTTC.

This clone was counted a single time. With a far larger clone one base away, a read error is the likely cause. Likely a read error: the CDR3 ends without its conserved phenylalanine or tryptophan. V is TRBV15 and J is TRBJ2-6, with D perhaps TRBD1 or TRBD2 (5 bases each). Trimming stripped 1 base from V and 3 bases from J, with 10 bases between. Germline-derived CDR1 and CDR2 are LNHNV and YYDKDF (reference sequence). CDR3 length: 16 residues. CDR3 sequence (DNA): TGTGCCACCAGCAGAGGAGGGGCGCGTGGGGCCAACGTCCTGACTCTC. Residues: CATSRGGARGANVLTL.

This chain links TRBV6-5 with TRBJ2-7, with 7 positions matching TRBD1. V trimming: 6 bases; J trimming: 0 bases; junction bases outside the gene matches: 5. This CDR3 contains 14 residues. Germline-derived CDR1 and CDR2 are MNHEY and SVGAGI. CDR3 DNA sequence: TGTGCCAGCAGCTTCGACAGGGACTCCTACGAGCAGTACTTC. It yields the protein CASSFDRDSYEQYF.

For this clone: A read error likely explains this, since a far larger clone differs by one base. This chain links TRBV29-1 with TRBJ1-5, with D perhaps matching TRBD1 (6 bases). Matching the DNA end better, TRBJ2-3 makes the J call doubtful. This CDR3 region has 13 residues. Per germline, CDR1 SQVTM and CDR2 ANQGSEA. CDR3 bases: TGCAGCGCATCGGACAGAAACAATCAGCCCCAGTATTTT. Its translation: CSASDRNNQPQYF.

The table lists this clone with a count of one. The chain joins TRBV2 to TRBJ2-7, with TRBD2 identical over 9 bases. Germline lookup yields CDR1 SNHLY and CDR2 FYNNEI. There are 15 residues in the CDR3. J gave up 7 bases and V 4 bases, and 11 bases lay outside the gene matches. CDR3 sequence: CASSVLAGGSKEQYF. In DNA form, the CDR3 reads TGTGCCAGCAGTGTGCTTGCGGGAGGGTCCAAGGAGCAGTACTTC.

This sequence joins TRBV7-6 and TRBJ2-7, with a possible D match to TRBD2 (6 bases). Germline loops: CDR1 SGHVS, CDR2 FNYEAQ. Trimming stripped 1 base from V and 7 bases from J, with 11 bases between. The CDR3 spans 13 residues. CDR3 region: CASSLGAGGEQYF. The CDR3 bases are TGTGCCAGCAGCTTAGGAGCCGGGGGAGAGCAGTACTTC.

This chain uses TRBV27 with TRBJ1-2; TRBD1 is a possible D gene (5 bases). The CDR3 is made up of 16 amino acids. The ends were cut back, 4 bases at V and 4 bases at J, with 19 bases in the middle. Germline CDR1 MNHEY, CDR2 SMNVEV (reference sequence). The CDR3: CASSSAGTPGGYGYTF. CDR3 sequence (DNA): TGTGCCAGCAGTTCGGCCGGGACCCCGGGAGGCTATGGCTACACCTTC.

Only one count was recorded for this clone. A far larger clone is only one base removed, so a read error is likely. The CDR3 nucleotides read TGCGCCAGCAGCTCTGTGACAGGCCACAATGAGCAGTTCTTC. This sequence encodes CASSSVTGHNEQFF. The gene calls are TRBV4-1 and TRBJ2-1; maybe TRBD1 (6 bases). This CDR3 contains 14 residues. Trimming removed 5 bases at V and 5 bases at J, with 13 bases between. The germline V gene encodes CDR1 MGHRA and CDR2 YSYEKL.

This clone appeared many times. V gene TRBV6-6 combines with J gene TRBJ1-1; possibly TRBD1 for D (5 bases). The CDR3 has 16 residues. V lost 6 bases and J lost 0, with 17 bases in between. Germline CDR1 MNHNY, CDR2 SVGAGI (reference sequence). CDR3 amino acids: CASRFTSQGMNTEAFF. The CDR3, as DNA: TGTGCCAGCAGGTTCACATCCCAGGGTATGAACACTGAAGCTTTCTTT.

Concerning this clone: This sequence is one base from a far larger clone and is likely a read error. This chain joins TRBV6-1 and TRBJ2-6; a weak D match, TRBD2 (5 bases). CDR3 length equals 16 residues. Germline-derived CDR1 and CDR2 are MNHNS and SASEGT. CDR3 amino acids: CASSELDFSWANVLTF. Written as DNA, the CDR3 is TGTGCCAGCAGTGAATTGGACTTCTCTTGGGCCAACGTCCTGACTTTC.

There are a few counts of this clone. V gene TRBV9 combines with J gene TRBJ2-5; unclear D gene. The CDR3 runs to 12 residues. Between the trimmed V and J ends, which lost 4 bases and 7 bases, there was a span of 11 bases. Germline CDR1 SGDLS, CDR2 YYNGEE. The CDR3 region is CASSPTSGTQYF. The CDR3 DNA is TGTGCCAGCAGCCCGACGTCTGGGACCCAGTACTTC.

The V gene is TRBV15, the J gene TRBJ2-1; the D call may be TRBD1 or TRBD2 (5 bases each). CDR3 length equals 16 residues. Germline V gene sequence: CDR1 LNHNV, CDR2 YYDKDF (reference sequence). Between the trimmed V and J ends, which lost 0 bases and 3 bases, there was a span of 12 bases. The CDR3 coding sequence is TGTGCCACCAGCAGAGACGTTAGGGACGTCTACAATGAGCAGTTCTTC. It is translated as CATSRDVRDVYNEQFF.

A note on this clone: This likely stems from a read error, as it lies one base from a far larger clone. CDR3 coding DNA: TGTGCCTGGAGGCCCTGGCGGGAGGGCCGCGAGAAGTACTTC. Amino acid sequence: CAWRPWREGREKYF. This rearrangement joins TRBV30 to TRBJ2-7; 9 nucleotides match TRBD2. Germline assignment: CDR1 GTSNPN and CDR2 SVGIG (reference sequence). The CDR3 is made up of 14 amino acids.

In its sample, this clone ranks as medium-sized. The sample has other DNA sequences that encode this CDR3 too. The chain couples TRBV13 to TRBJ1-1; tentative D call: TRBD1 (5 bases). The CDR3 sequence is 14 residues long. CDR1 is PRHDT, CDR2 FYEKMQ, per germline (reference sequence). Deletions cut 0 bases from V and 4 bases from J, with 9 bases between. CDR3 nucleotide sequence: TGTGCCAGCAGCTTAGGCAGGGCTGGCACTGAAGCTTTCTTT. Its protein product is CASSLGRAGTEAFF.

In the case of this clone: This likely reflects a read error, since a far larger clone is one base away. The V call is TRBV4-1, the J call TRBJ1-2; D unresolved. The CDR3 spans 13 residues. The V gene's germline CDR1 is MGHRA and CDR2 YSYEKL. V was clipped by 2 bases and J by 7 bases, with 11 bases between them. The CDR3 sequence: CASSQNMFRGYTF. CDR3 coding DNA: TGCGCCAGCAGCCAAAACATGTTCCGTGGCTACACCTTC.

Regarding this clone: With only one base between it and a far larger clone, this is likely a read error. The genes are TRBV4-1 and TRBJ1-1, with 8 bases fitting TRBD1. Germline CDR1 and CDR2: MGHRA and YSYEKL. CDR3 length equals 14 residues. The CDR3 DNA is TGCGCCAGCAGCCAAGTTGACAGGGGCACTGAAGCTTCCTTT. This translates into CASSQVDRGTEASF.

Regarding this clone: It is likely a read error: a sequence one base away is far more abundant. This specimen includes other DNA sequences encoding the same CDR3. CDR3 region: CASSLWSSGANVLTF. CDR3 coding DNA: TGTGCTAGCAGCTTGTGGAGCTCTGGGGCCAACGTCCTGACTTTC. The J gene is TRBJ2-6, the V gene TRBV5-6; D not certain. Germline CDR1 and CDR2: SGHDT and YYEEEE. This CDR3 is 15 amino acids long. The variable domain in full, completed from reference TRBV5-6 and TRBJ2-6, reads DAGVTQSPTHLIKTRGQQVTLRCSPKSGHDTVSWYQQALGQGPQFIFQYYEEEERQRGNFPDRFSGHQFPNYSSELNVNALLLGDSALYLCASSLWSSGANVLTFGAGSRLTVL.